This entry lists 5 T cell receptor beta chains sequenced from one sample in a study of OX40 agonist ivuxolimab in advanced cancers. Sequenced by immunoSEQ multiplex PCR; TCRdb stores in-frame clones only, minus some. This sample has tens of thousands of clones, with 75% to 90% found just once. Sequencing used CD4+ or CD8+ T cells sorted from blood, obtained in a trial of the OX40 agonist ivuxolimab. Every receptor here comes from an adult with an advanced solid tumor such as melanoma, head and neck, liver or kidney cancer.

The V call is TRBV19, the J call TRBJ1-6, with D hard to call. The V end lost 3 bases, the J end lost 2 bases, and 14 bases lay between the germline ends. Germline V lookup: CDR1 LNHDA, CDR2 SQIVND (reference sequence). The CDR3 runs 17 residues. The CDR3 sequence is CASSIGDTTTYNSPLHF. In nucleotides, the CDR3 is TGTGCCAGTAGTATTGGCGACACTACCACCTATAATTCACCCCTCCACTTT.

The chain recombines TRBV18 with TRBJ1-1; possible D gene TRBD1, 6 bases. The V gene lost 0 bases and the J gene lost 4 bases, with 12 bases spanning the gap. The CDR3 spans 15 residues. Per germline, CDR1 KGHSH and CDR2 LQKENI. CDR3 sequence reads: CASSPPNRVGTEAFF. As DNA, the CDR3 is TGTGCCAGCTCACCACCGAACAGGGTAGGCACTGAAGCTTTCTTT.

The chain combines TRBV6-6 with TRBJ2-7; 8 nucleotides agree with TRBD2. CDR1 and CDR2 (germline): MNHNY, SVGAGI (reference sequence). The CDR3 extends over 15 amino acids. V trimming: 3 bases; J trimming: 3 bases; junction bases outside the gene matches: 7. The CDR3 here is CASSYLSGSHYEQYF. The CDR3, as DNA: TGTGCCAGCAGTTATCTAAGCGGGAGTCACTACGAGCAGTACTTC.

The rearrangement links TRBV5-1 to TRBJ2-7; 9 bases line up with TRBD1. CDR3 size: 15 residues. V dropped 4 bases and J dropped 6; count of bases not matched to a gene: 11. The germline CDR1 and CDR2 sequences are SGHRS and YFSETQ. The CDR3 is CASSPRGQGRSEQYF. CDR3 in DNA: TGCGCCAGCAGCCCACGAGGACAGGGGAGGAGCGAGCAGTACTTC.

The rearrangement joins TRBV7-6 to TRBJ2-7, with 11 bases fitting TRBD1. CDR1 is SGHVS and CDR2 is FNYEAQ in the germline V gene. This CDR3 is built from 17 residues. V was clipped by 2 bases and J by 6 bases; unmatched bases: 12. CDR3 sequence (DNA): TGTGCCAGCAGCTTATATGGGACAGGGGGGGACCCTAGCGAGCAGTACTTC. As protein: CASSLYGTGGDPSEQYF.